The 9 T cell receptor beta chains presented below share a single source sample, sequenced in a study of T cell responses to AZD1222 COVID-19 vaccine. Only in-frame clones appear in the TCRdb table, and some are missing; sequencing was by immunoSEQ multiplex PCR. The table has some 120,000 clones, 85% to 95% seen once; the top ten hold under 3.5%. The specimen was peripheral blood, collected on day 0 of AZD1222 vaccination. Receptor source: an adult in good health.

This chain connects TRBV5-1 to TRBJ1-2, with D hard to call. Trimming took 6 bases from V and 2 from J, leaving 11 bases between them. The CDR3 sequence is 13 residues long. Germline values: CDR1 SGHRS, CDR2 YFSETQ. The CDR3 protein is CASKDPANYGYTF. Here the CDR3 DNA reads TGCGCCAGCAAGGACCCCGCCAACTATGGCTACACCTTC.

The rearrangement uses TRBV28 and TRBJ2-2, with D possibly called TRBD1 or TRBD2 (6 bases each). Germline values: CDR1 MDHEN, CDR2 SYDVKM. The length of the CDR3 is 15 residues. Trimming shortened V by 3 bases and J by 4 bases, and 12 bases separated the two germline ends. DNA for the CDR3: TGTGCCAGCAGTTTTGAGGGGGGAGGCACCGGGGAGCTGTTTTTT. Translation: CASSFEGGGTGELFF.

The genes are TRBV7-9 and TRBJ2-4; a weak D match, TRBD2 (6 bases). The CDR3 spans 16 residues. CDR1 and CDR2 from the germline V gene are SEHNR and FQNEAQ (reference sequence). Trimming removed 5 bases from V and 3 bases from J, with 17 bases in between. The CDR3 is CASSPRGGFIKNIQYF. Here the CDR3 DNA reads TGTGCCAGCAGCCCCCGAGGAGGGTTCATCAAAAACATTCAGTACTTC.

The chain combines TRBV5-1 with TRBJ1-1; D not resolved. The germline gives CDR1 SGHRS, CDR2 YFSETQ. The ends were cut back, 3 bases at V and 3 bases at J, with 9 bases in the middle. The CDR3 is 13 amino acids. CDR3 sequence: CASSSDGYTEAFF. The CDR3 nucleotides read TGCGCCAGCAGCTCGGACGGCTACACTGAAGCTTTCTTT. The complete variable domain, with remaining parts taken from reference TRBV5-1 and TRBJ1-1, reads KAGVTQTPRYLIKTRGQQVTLSCSPISGHRSVSWYQQTPGQGLQFLFEYFSETQRNKGNFPGRFSGRQFSNSRSEMNVSTLELGDSALYLCASSSDGYTEAFFGQGTRLTVV.

The V gene is TRBV28, the J gene TRBJ2-1, with D maybe TRBD1 (5 bases). Trimming took 7 bases from V and 4 from J, leaving 11 bases between them. This CDR3 contains 13 residues. Germline CDR1 reads MDHEN; CDR2 reads SYDVKM. The DNA for the CDR3 is TGTGCCAGCACCCCCGACAGTTACAATGAGCAGTTCTTC. This codes for CASTPDSYNEQFF.

V and J are TRBV5-1 and TRBJ2-1; 13 nucleotides agree with TRBD2. J lost 6 bases, V lost 2 bases, and 11 bases had no gene match. The V gene's germline CDR1 is SGHRS and CDR2 YFSETQ. The CDR3 is made up of 18 amino acids. CDR3 protein: CASSFLGGLAGVTNEQFF. Written as DNA, the CDR3 is TGCGCCAGCAGCTTCTTGGGTGGACTAGCGGGAGTAACCAATGAGCAGTTCTTC.

J is TRBJ1-2 and V is TRBV6-5, with 8 bases matching TRBD1. V shed 8 bases and J 4 bases; nucleotides not matched to a gene: 12. The CDR3 spans 15 residues. Per the germline V gene, CDR1 is MNHEY and CDR2 is SVGAGI. CDR3 sequence (DNA): TGTGCCAGCGACGCTTGGACAGGGACCTTCTATGGCTACACCTTC. Its translation is CASDAWTGTFYGYTF.

The chain employs TRBV25-1 and TRBJ2-5, with D perhaps given as TRBD1 or TRBD2 (5 bases each). The V and J ends lost 1 base and 4 bases respectively, with 10 bases between them. The CDR3 is 14 residues long. CDR1 and CDR2 (germline): MGHDK, SYGVNS. The CDR3 loop is CASSEFTGLETQYF. The CDR3 region has the DNA TGTGCCAGCAGTGAATTCACGGGGCTAGAGACCCAGTACTTC.

V gene TRBV5-1 combines with J gene TRBJ2-7, with D possibly matching TRBD1 (5 bases). Between the trimmed V and J ends, which lost 0 bases and 3 bases, there was a span of 13 bases. This CDR3 region has 15 residues. Germline values: CDR1 SGHRS, CDR2 YFSETQ. CDR3 sequence reads: CASSLGYRRFYEQYF. CDR3 bases: TGCGCCAGCAGCTTGGGTTACAGGAGATTCTACGAGCAGTACTTC. The variable domain in full, completed from reference TRBV5-1 and TRBJ2-7, reads KAGVTQTPRYLIKTRGQQVTLSCSPISGHRSVSWYQQTPGQGLQFLFEYFSETQRNKGNFPGRFSGRQFSNSRSEMNVSTLELGDSALYLCASSLGYRRFYEQYFGPGTRLTVT.